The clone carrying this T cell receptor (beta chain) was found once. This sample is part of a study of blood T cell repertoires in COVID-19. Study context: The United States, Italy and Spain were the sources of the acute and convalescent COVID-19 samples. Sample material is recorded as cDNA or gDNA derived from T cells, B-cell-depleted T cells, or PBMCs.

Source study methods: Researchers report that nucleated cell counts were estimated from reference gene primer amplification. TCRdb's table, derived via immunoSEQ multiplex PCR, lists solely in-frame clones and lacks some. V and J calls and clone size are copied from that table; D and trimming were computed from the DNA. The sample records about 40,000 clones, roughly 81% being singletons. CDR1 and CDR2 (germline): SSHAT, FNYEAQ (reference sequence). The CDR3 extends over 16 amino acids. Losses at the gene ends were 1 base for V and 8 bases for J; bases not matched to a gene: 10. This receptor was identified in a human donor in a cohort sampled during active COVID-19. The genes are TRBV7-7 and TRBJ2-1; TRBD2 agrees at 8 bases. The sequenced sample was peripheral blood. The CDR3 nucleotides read TGTGCCAGCAGCTTAGAGGCGGGGGGAGGGCCGTATGAGCAGTTCTTC. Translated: CASSLEAGGGPYEQFF.